Following are 12 T cell receptor beta chains from one sample sequenced in a study of cytomegalovirus exposure and HLA in healthy donors. A multiplex PCR was run with 60 Vbeta primers and 13 Jbeta primers. Produced via immunoSEQ multiplex PCR; TCRdb's table is partial and in-frame only. The table lists tens of thousands of clones, over 50% of them singletons, with about 20% in the top ten. Sequenced sample: PBMCs. Receptors were obtained from a man in his forties or fifties in good health and CMV-seropositive.

This clone occurred a few times. The J gene is TRBJ2-5, the V gene TRBV2, with D perhaps TRBD2 (6 bases). Germline CDR1 SNHLY, CDR2 FYNNEI. This CDR3 is 14 amino acids long. Between the trimmed V and J ends, which lost 6 bases and 4 bases, there was a span of 15 bases. Here the CDR3 reads CASRAGSGRETQYF. For the CDR3, the DNA is TGTGCCAGCAGGGCGGGTAGCGGTAGAGAGACCCAGTACTTC.

The chain carries TRBV15 and TRBJ1-1; 9 nucleotides match TRBD1. Germline V lookup: CDR1 LNHNV, CDR2 YYDKDF (reference sequence). V was pared by 0 bases and J by 5 bases, with 4 bases of the junction left unmatched. CDR3 length equals 15 residues. The CDR3 DNA reads TGTGCCACCAGCAGAGAAGGTGGACAGGGGACTGAAGCTTTCTTT. This translates into CATSREGGQGTEAFF.

V is TRBV4-3 and J is TRBJ2-2; a weak D match, TRBD1 (6 bases). CDR3 size: 14 residues. Per the germline V gene, CDR1 is LGHNA and CDR2 is YSLEER. Trimming stripped 5 bases from V and 4 bases from J, with 11 bases between. This chain's CDR3 is CASSWGQSTGELFF. CDR3 nucleotides: TGCGCCAGCAGCTGGGGGCAGAGCACCGGGGAGCTGTTTTTT.

The chain employs TRBV7-2 and TRBJ2-3; weak D call: TRBD2 (7 bases). Trimming removed 1 base at V and 13 bases at J, with 18 bases between. The CDR3 has 14 residues. Germline V gives CDR1 SGHTA, CDR2 FQGNSA. The CDR3 DNA reads as TGTGCCAGCAGCTTAGTCCACGGGGGGCGGGATAAGTATTTT. It is translated as CASSLVHGGRDKYF.

In its sample, this clone was seen a few times. This CDR3 is missing its conserved last phenylalanine or tryptophan, likely due to a read error. The chain employs TRBV5-4 and TRBJ2-3; D is possibly TRBD1 (5 bases). V shed 5 bases and J shed 3 bases, with 10 bases lying between them. CDR3 length: 13 amino acids. The V gene's germline CDR1 is SGHNT and CDR2 YYREEE (reference sequence). CDR3 coding DNA: TGTGCCAGCAGGGCAGGGTTGACAGATACGCAGTATGTT. This sequence encodes CASRAGLTDTQYV.

This clone showed up just a few times. This chain links TRBV5-1 with TRBJ2-2, with 7 bases fitting TRBD1. J was trimmed by 11 bases and V by 5 bases; bases with no gene match: 15. CDR3 length: 15 amino acids. The germline gives CDR1 SGHRS, CDR2 YFSETQ. CDR3 nucleotide sequence: TGCGCCAGCAGTCGTCCGGGACAGAGGGGAGATGAGCTGTTTTTT. It codes for CASSRPGQRGDELFF.

The chain is built from TRBV5-6 and TRBJ2-7; 10 nucleotides align to TRBD1. The CDR3 has 16 amino acids. V shed 4 bases and J 1 base; nucleotides not matched to a gene: 8. Germline assignment: CDR1 SGHDT and CDR2 YYEEEE. The CDR3 DNA reads as TGTGCCAGCAGCCTGGGACAGGGGAGCATTTCCTACGAGCAGTACTTC. Translation: CASSLGQGSISYEQYF.

The genes are TRBV28 and TRBJ1-2, with D possibly matching TRBD1 (5 bases). This CDR3 region has 14 residues. The germline CDR1 and CDR2 sequences are MDHEN and SYDVKM. Trimming removed 6 bases from V and 6 bases from J, with 17 bases in between. CDR3 protein: CASSESHGGNGYTF. The CDR3 DNA follows: TGTGCCAGCAGCGAATCACATGGGGGGAATGGCTACACCTTC.

V usage is TRBV7-2 and J usage is TRBJ2-7; possibly TRBD1 for D (7 bases). The CDR3 consists of 14 residues. Germline lookup yields CDR1 SGHTA and CDR2 FQGNSA. The V gene lost 6 bases and the J gene lost 6 bases, with 18 bases spanning the gap. CDR3 nucleotide sequence: TGTGCCAGCAGGTGGAGGGGGCGTTCTGGCGAGCAGTACTTC. This sequence encodes CASRWRGRSGEQYF.

This chain uses TRBV18 with TRBJ2-1; 10 bases match TRBD2. From germline, CDR1 is KGHSH and CDR2 LQKENI. With V trimmed by 3 bases and J by 9 bases, 5 bases remained unmatched. The CDR3 spans 14 residues. DNA of the CDR3: TGTGCCAGCTCACCGACAGCGGGGGGGCGTGAGCAGTTCTTC. Residues: CASSPTAGGREQFF.

The chain couples TRBV19 to TRBJ1-4; D is possibly TRBD1 (5 bases). Germline V gives CDR1 LNHDA, CDR2 SQIVND (reference sequence). Deletions cut 5 bases from V and 6 bases from J, with 13 bases between. There are 14 residues in the CDR3. CDR3 region: CASSDQGDHEKLFF. The CDR3 DNA follows: TGTGCCAGTAGTGACCAAGGGGATCATGAAAAACTGTTTTTT.

The table lists this clone with a few counts. The chain uses TRBV19 and TRBJ2-5, with D possibly matching TRBD2 (6 bases). The CDR3 is 15 residues long. CDR1 is LNHDA and CDR2 is SQIVND in the germline V gene (reference sequence). The V and J ends lost 6 bases and 5 bases respectively, with 19 bases between them. CDR3 sequence: CASSPEAGTDETQYF. The CDR3 DNA is TGTGCCAGTAGCCCTGAAGCCGGGACTGATGAGACCCAGTACTTC. The whole variable domain, filled in from reference TRBV19 and TRBJ2-5, reads DGGITQSPKYLFRKEGQNVTLSCEQNLNHDAMYWYRQDPGQGLRLIYYSQIVNDFQKGDIAEGYSVSREKKESFPLTVTSAQKNPTAFYLCASSPEAGTDETQYFGPGTRLLVL.